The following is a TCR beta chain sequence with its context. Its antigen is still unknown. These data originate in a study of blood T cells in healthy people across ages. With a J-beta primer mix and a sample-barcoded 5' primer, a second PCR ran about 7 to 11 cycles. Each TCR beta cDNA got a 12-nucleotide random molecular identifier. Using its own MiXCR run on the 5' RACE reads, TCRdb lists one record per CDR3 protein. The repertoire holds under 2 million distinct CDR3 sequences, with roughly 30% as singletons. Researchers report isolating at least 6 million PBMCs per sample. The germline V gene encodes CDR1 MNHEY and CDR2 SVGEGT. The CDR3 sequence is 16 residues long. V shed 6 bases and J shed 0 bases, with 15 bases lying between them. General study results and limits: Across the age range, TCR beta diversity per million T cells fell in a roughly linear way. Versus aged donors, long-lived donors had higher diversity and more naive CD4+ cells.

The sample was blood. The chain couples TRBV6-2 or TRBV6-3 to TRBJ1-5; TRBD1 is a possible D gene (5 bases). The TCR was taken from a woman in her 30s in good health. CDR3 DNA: TGTGCCAGCAGGGGACTGGGGGGTGATAGCAATCAGCCCCAGCATTTT. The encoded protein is CASRGLGGDSNQPQHF.